The clone carrying this T cell receptor (beta chain) turned up a few times. Its antigen remains unknown. V was cut by 3 bases and J by 5 bases, with 8 bases left in between. CDR1 LNHDA and CDR2 SQIVND come from the germline V gene (reference sequence). CDR3 length: 14 residues. This specimen comes from a study of T-cell memory formation after mild COVID-19. Study-level points and caveats: Day 15 to 85 contractors were CD4/CD8 balanced; later expanders leaned CD4+. Contracting CD4+ clones lay largely in CM and EM, with CD8+ ones residing in EMRA.

TCRdb reprocessed the 5' RACE reads via MiXCR and lists one record per CDR3 protein. Among 550,000 to 700,000 distinct CDR3 sequences listed, around a sixth were seen once. The V call is TRBV19, the J call TRBJ1-6, with D perhaps matching TRBD1 (6 bases). This TCR was sampled from an adult woman who had mild COVID-19 (a few samples of this study predate the infection). Cell type and time point are not known. The sample consisted of PBMCs or a T cell subset sorted from them (not recorded which). As DNA, the CDR3 is TGTGCCAGTAGTATTGGACAGCATAATTCACCCCTCCACTTT. Protein product: CASSIGQHNSPLHF.